This entry lists 7 T cell receptor beta chains sequenced from one sample in a study of blood T cells in healthy people across ages. Primed by a sample-barcoded 5' primer and a J-beta primer mix, a second PCR proceeded for 7 to 11 cycles. TCRdb analysed the 5' RACE reads with MiXCR anew, one entry per CDR3 protein. The table lists around 690,000 distinct CDR3 sequences, roughly three fifths of them singletons. The sequencing input was blood. Receptors were obtained from a man aged 60 to 69 in good health.

This clonotype occurred a few times. CDR3 protein: CATSPGDNSGNTIYF. For the CDR3, the DNA is TGTGCCACCAGCCCCGGGGATAACTCTGGAAACACCATATATTTT. The genes are TRBV15 and TRBJ1-3; no definite D call. Germline lookup yields CDR1 LNHNV and CDR2 YYDKDF (reference sequence). With 5 bases removed from V and 0 bases from J, the gap between germline ends came to 11 bases. CDR3 length: 15 residues.

V usage is TRBV20-1 and J usage is TRBJ2-1; possible D gene TRBD2, 6 bases. Germline V gene lookup returns CDR1 DFQATT and CDR2 SNEGSKA (reference sequence). The CDR3 has 14 amino acids. With 5 bases removed from V and 8 bases from J, the gap between germline ends came to 19 bases. The CDR3 DNA sequence: TGCAGTGCTCCTTGGGAGCGGGCTCGGGATGAGCAGTTCTTC. Protein product: CSAPWERARDEQFF.

The V call is TRBV7-2, the J call TRBJ2-1; TRBD2 matches 7 bases. The J call is uncertain, as TRBJ2-7 better fits the DNA end. Germline V gene data show CDR1 as SGHTA and CDR2 as FQGNSA. The CDR3 extends over 15 amino acids. In nucleotides, the CDR3 is TGTGCCAGCAGCTCTCCCAGCGGGGACTACAATGAGCAGTACTTC. Protein product: CASSSPSGDYNEQYF.

The rearrangement uses TRBV4-1 and TRBJ2-1; 8 positions agree with TRBD2. CDR1 is MGHRA, CDR2 YSYEKL, per germline. This CDR3 has 18 residues. V shed 0 bases and J 8 bases; nucleotides not matched to a gene: 15. The CDR3 is CASSQEEFSGTRQYEQFF. Written as DNA, the CDR3 is TGCGCCAGCAGCCAAGAAGAATTCTCCGGGACTAGACAATATGAGCAGTTCTTC.

The V call is TRBV3-1, the J call TRBJ1-1, with unresolved D. Germline V CDR1 and CDR2: LGHDT, YNNKEL (reference sequence). The V end lost 4 bases, the J end lost 1 base, and 10 bases lay between the germline ends. CDR3 length equals 14 residues. The CDR3 bases are TGTGCCAGCAGCCGGCAGGCTTCGAACACTGAAGCTTTCTTT. Translated, it gives CASSRQASNTEAFF.

The rearrangement links TRBV11-2 to TRBJ2-1; 8 bases fit TRBD2. Germline values: CDR1 SGHAT, CDR2 FQNNGV. V trimming: 3 bases; J trimming: 4 bases; junction bases outside the gene matches: 5. The CDR3 spans 15 residues. CDR3 in amino acids: CASSLVRGGYNEQFF. The CDR3 bases are TGTGCCAGCAGCTTGGTCCGCGGGGGGTACAATGAGCAGTTCTTC.

The V and J genes are TRBV27 and TRBJ2-7; TRBD2 aligns across 7 bases. Looked up from germline, CDR1 is MNHEY and CDR2 is SMNVEV (reference sequence). The CDR3 extends over 13 amino acids. The V and J ends lost 6 bases and 6 bases, in that order; junction bases with no gene match: 8. The CDR3 here is CASRPRTGGEQYF. The CDR3 DNA sequence: TGTGCCAGCAGACCCCGCACGGGGGGCGAGCAGTACTTC.